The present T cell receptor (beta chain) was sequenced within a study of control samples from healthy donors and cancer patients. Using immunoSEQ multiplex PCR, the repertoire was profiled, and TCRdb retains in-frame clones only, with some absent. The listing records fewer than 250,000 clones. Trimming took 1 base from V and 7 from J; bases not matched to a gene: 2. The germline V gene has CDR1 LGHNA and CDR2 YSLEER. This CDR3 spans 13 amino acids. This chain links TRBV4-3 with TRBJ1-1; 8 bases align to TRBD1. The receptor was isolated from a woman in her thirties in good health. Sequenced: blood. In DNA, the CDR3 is TGCGCCAGCAGCCAAGCGGACAGGGTTGAAGCTTTCTTT. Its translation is CASSQADRVEAFF.